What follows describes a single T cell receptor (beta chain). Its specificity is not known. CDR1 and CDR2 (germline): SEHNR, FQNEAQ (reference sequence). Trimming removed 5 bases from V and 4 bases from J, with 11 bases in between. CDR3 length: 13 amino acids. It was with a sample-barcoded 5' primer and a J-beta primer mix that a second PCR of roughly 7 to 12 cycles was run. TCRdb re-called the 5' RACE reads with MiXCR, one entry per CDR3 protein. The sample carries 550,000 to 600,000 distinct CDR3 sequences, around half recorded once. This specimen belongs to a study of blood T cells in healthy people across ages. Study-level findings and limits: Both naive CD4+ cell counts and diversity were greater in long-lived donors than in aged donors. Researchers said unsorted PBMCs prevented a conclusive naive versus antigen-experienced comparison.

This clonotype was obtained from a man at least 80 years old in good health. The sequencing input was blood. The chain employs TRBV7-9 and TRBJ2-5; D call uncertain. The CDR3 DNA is TGTGCCAGCAGCCCGGGCAGTGGAGAGACCCAGTACTTC. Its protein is CASSPGSGETQYF.